This is a list of T cell receptor beta chains from one sample in a study of human CD8 memory T cell subsets. TCRdb reworked the 5' RACE reads into one entry per CDR3 protein, no DNA. This sample's table reports 15,000 to 20,000 distinct CDR3 sequences. The sequenced sample was CD8+ stem-like memory T cells (TSCM and TCM) sorted from PBMCs. The receptors were sampled from a human donor in good health. Each CDR3 is given with its conserved first and last residue. The listing skips clone size in some rows; elsewhere it reads once, few, many or a size class.

j_call,clone_size,v_call,cdr3_aa
TRBJ2-3,NA,TRBV7-6,CASSLAPAGLTDTQYF
TRBJ2-1,medium-sized,TRBV2,CASSEAGGAERHEQFF
TRBJ2-5,NA,TRBV7-9,CASSDHRGETQYF
TRBJ2-7,NA,TRBV4-2,CASSQVLAGSYEQYF
TRBJ2-2,NA,TRBV7-2,CASSSDAGSTGELFF
TRBJ2-1,NA,TRBV10-3,CAISESSFEQFF
TRBJ2-3,NA,TRBV3-1,CASSATGLAGGTDTQYF
TRBJ2-2,NA,TRBV29-1,CSVVSGSGTGELFF
TRBJ2-5,NA,TRBV20-1,CSARDLLAPLQETQYF
TRBJ2-1,NA,TRBV6-2/TRBV6-3,CASSGLRDRGYEQFF
TRBJ2-2,NA,TRBV12-3/TRBV12-4,CASRISGNTGELFF
TRBJ2-3,medium-sized,TRBV4-3,CASSQDVTSTDTQYF
TRBJ1-1,NA,TRBV18,CASSLLVEDMNTEAFF
TRBJ1-3,NA,TRBV5-5,CASNAYGSGNTIYF
TRBJ2-5,NA,TRBV28,CASRRNGGETQYF
TRBJ1-5,NA,TRBV6-6,CASSPIATGHQPQHF
TRBJ1-1,NA,TRBV6-2/TRBV6-3,CASSPKPGTGPTRTEAFF
TRBJ1-5,NA,TRBV12-1,CASSFRPQGLAQHF
TRBJ2-1,NA,TRBV7-9,CASSFSGGYNEQFF
TRBJ2-3,NA,TRBV20-1,CSATLTTTGGGDTQYF
TRBJ2-7,NA,TRBV6-5,CASSNTQHYEQYF
TRBJ2-2,NA,TRBV10-2,CASSESMSGTGELFF
TRBJ2-7,NA,TRBV5-1,CASSLGFGQVGYEQYF
TRBJ2-7,NA,TRBV2,CASSNRDTKPYEQYF
TRBJ2-7,NA,TRBV4-2,CASATGGAVDEQYF
TRBJ2-5,medium-sized,TRBV3-1,CASSQALAGAETQYF
TRBJ1-1,NA,TRBV14,CASSQLQGSAEAFF
TRBJ2-1,NA,TRBV7-9,CASSFEGPYNEQFF
TRBJ2-7,NA,TRBV12-3/TRBV12-4,CASSLSASDYEQYF
TRBJ2-7,NA,TRBV29-1,CSVVSGKSYEQYF
TRBJ2-5,NA,TRBV3-1,CASSLGAHQETQYF
TRBJ2-3,NA,TRBV6-6,CASSDDGTDTQYF
TRBJ1-1,NA,TRBV15,CATSRVNTEAFF
TRBJ1-1,NA,TRBV5-6,CASGTLGRTEAFF
TRBJ2-3,large,TRBV29-1,CSVERDRPTDTDTQYF
TRBJ2-1,NA,TRBV27,CASSFMGTEQFF
TRBJ2-7,NA,TRBV6-6,CASTYRDSYSYEQYF
TRBJ2-7,NA,TRBV12-3/TRBV12-4,CASSVGKDYEQYF
TRBJ2-4,NA,TRBV5-1,CASSLEGTQKNIQYF
TRBJ1-2,NA,TRBV5-1,CASSSGTGDGYTF
TRBJ2-1,NA,TRBV10-3,CAISDGGNEQFF
TRBJ2-7,NA,TRBV28,CASSPRTYRGYEQYF
TRBJ2-3,NA,TRBV9,CASSAYGTSAPRDTQYF
TRBJ2-7,NA,TRBV7-9,CASSSGPGLADYEQYF
TRBJ2-7,medium-sized,TRBV20-1,CSATSDDAYEQYF
TRBJ1-1,large,TRBV19,CASTLYGGVDTEAFF
TRBJ2-3,NA,TRBV27,CASSRTDRTDTQYF
TRBJ2-5,NA,TRBV27,CASSLQTSGGIPGETQYF
TRBJ2-1,NA,TRBV20-1,CSARGVMGGSGLDEQFF